This T cell receptor beta chain was sequenced for a study of human T cells and chemical hapten exposure. Time point in this sample: patch test 1, 2 weeks after DPC sensitization. Noted treatment: therapeutic diphenylcyclopropenone sensitization with weekly scalp DPC. TCRdb called the RACE reads again in MiXCR, with one record for every CDR3 protein. In the table there are 85,000 to 100,000 distinct CDR3 sequences, 9.5% to 15% of which are singletons. The sequenced sample was whole blood, obtained in connection with sensitization to the hapten diphenylcyclopropenone (DPC). The receptor's source is a woman aged 40-49 years with alopecia areata. Some clones in this sample may be carry-over from other donors' samples.

CDR3 loop: CASSAPGGGTDTQYF. Written as DNA, the CDR3 is TGTGCCAGCTCAGCTCCAGGGGGAGGCACAGATACGCAGTATTTT. The chain links TRBV28 to TRBJ2-3, with 7 bases identical to TRBD1. V shed 8 bases, J shed 1 base, and the junction held 9 bases outside the gene matches. Germline V gene lookup returns CDR1 MDHEN and CDR2 SYDVKM. The CDR3 loop spans 15 amino acids.